This T cell receptor (beta chain) was found in a study of blood T cell repertoires in COVID-19 (TCRdb year 2020). About the study as a whole: Samples covering the acute and convalescent phases of COVID-19 were provided by collaborators in the United States, Italy and Spain. A de-identified subject ID, COVID-19 status, age in years and sex were almost always included in the sample metadata. The repertoires were released in a freely available public database meant as a resource for research on the immune response to SARS-CoV-2. The prospective study material was composed of cDNA or gDNA derived from T cells, B-cell-depleted T cells, or PBMCs. The samples were drawn from two sources: the first 160 participants of the ongoing ImmuneRACE study, and over 950 subjects contributed by 6 global collaborators. The dataset comprised deeply sampled blood TCRbeta repertoires from subjects exposed to, actively infected with, or recovered from COVID-19. Where available, HLA class I and class II types were obtained from metadata supplied by the sample provider rather than from assay-based typing. What the research found in general, with its limitations: How much clinical and demographic metadata was included differed by source and by participant, and the metadata was provided uncurated.

Participants in the prospective study were aged roughly 18 to 100 years, lived in about two dozen United States geographic areas, and enrolled through a virtual design. To assign participants to cohorts, the prospective study relied on clinical history that participants themselves reported in a screening survey and a study questionnaire. Exposed participants were defined as having been in contact with someone with a PCR-confirmed or clinician-diagnosed COVID-19 case within 2 weeks of study entry. In the prospective study, whole blood, serum and a nasopharyngeal or oropharyngeal swab were collected from each participant by mobile phlebotomists. Additional blood draws and questionnaires over an approximately 2-month period could optionally be provided by prospective study participants. Blood samples from the prospective study were shipped frozen or at room temperature prior to DNA extraction. Concerning this clone: No antigen is known for it. No per-base quality is available; no much larger clone lies one base away.

CDR1 and CDR2 are drawn from the germline V gene (reference sequence): DFQATT, SNEGSKA. Trimming accounts for 3 bases at V and 5 bases at J, while the number of junction bases matched to no gene is 12. Taken from cysteine to phenylalanine, the CDR3 has 17 residues. The kept DNA is CDR3 alone, 51 bases in frame from the first base. TCRbeta CDR3 regions were amplified from genomic DNA by means of the immunoSEQ Assay, a bias-controlled multiplex PCR. On the authors' methods: The number of nucleated cells in each sample was estimated by amplification of reference gene primers within the assay. Sequence reads were collapsed and filtered to measure the absolute abundance of every unique TCRbeta CDR3 rearrangement. For each sample, productive Simpson clonality was calculated by taking the square root of Simpson's diversity index across productive rearrangements. TCRdb's version of the immuneACCESS table is confined to in-frame rearrangements and falls short of the full clone set. An unresolved V gene accounts for under half of the shortfall where checked; the remainder is of unknown origin. From that table come the V and J calls and clone size; the DNA was used to work out D and trimming. This sample has a few hundred thousand clones in its table, and approximately 91% of those were observed once. Around 0.94% of the sample is in the top ten clones.

This receptor chain uses TRBV20-1 and TRBJ1-4; 10 of the junction bases match TRBD1. Material: PBMCs or T cells enriched from blood (not recorded which). The clonotype comes from a woman aged 40 to 49 who had been exposed to COVID-19. The base sequence is TGCAGTGCTAGTACGCGAGGACCGGGACAGGGGAATGAAAAACTGTTTTTT. Translated, it gives CSASTRGPGQGNEKLFF.